The table lists the clone carrying this T cell receptor beta chain with a few counts. In the original analysis: Estimates of nucleated cell counts were drawn from the amplification of reference gene primers. Using immunoSEQ multiplex PCR, the repertoire was profiled, and TCRdb retains in-frame clones only, with some absent. The V and J calls and clone size are taken from that table; D and trimming were inferred from the DNA. The sample includes 70,000 to 95,000 clones, about four fifths of them seen just once. The record originates from a study of blood T cell repertoires in COVID-19. As for the study in general: Specimens from acute and convalescent COVID-19 originated in the United States, Italy and Spain. PBMCs, B-cell-depleted T cells, or T cells provided the cDNA or gDNA that made up the material.

The V segment lost 0 bases and the J segment 5 bases; nucleotides outside the gene matches: 5. CDR3 length: 15 residues. Germline CDR1 and CDR2: SGHNT and YYREEE (reference sequence). The material sequenced was peripheral blood. The V and J genes are TRBV5-4 and TRBJ1-1; 9 bases match TRBD1. The source is a woman aged 70-85 years with acute or convalescent COVID-19. CDR3 residues: CASSLGQGVGTEAFF. The CDR3 DNA reads TGTGCCAGCAGCTTGGGACAGGGGGTAGGAACTGAAGCTTTCTTT.